A selection of T cell receptor beta chains follows, all from one sample in a study of tumor-infiltrating lymphocytes in primary liver carcinoma. TCRdb reanalysed the multiplex PCR reads using MiXCR and keeps one entry per CDR3 protein. Counted here are more than 100,000 distinct CDR3 sequences, approximately 71% occurring once; the ten biggest clones make up over 6.5%. What was sequenced was tumor-adjacent normal liver tissue. All receptors come from a woman in her fifties or sixties with primary liver carcinoma and hepatitis B virus infection. Both conserved end residues are part of each CDR3. A D gene is named only where the DNA matches it firmly. The size entry is marked missing in some rows and otherwise reads once, few, many or a size class.

abundance	v_gene	d_gene	j_gene	CDR3aa	CDR3nt
.	TRBV19	.	TRBJ1-5	CASCEDGGYQPQHF	TGTGCCAGTTGTGAAGACGGGGGATATCAGCCCCAGCATTTT
many	TRBV6-1	TRBD1	TRBJ1-2	CASSEQTLAGGVGYTF	TGTGCCAGCAGTGAACAAACTTTGGCAGGGGGCGTTGGCTACACCTTC
many	TRBV6-5	.	TRBJ1-6	CASHRGGVVASPLHF	TGTGCCAGCCACCGCGGGGGGGTTGTCGCTTCACCCCTCCACTTT
.	TRBV6-6	.	TRBJ2-4	CASSPGTCGVQGIQYF	TGCGCCAGCAGCCCCGGGACTTGCGGTGTGCAGGGCATTCAGTACTTC
.	TRBV12-3/TRBV12-4	TRBD2	TRBJ2-3	CARSDVGSGRAYMQYF	TGTGCCCGCAGTGACGTAGGGTCAGGGAGGGCCTATATGCAGTATTTT
.	TRBV11-2	.	TRBJ1-2	CANSLTWSVYGYTF	TGTGCCAACAGCTTAACATGGTCGGTCTATGGCTACACCTTC
.	TRBV7-2	.	TRBJ2-3	CANSPRVGDTQYF	TGTGCCAATAGCCCGAGGGTGGGAGATACGCAGTATTTT
.	TRBV28	TRBD2	TRBJ2-5	CASRTSGSWGAETQYF	TGTGCCAGTAGGACTAGCGGGAGTTGGGGGGCTGAGACCCAGTACTTC
.	TRBV11-2	.	TRBJ2-3	CSSSLMRGGTDTQYF	TGTTCCAGTAGCTTAATGAGGGGGGGCACAGATACGCAGTATTTT
few	TRBV30	.	TRBJ1-2	CAWSSRENDYTF	TGTGCCTGGAGTAGCAGGGAAAATGACTACACCTTC
medium-sized	TRBV11-2	.	TRBJ2-1	CASSQLGVQFF	TGTGCCAGCAGTCAACTTGGGGTTCAGTTCTTC
.	TRBV6-5	.	TRBJ2-2	CASNRRLEGELFF	TGTGCCAGCAACCGTCGACTGGAGGGGGAGCTGTTTTTT
.	TRBV28	.	TRBJ2-1	CASSFPRAHNEQFF	TGTGCCAGCAGTTTTCCACGGGCCCACAATGAGCAGTTCTTC
.	TRBV5-1	.	TRBJ1-2	CASSLGETEIGYTF	TGCGCCAGCAGCTTGGGAGAGACAGAGATTGGTTACACCTTC
many	TRBV10-2	TRBD2	TRBJ2-7	CASSELGLAYEQYF	TGCGCCAGCAGTGAGTTGGGACTAGCGTACGAGCAGTACTTC
once	TRBV28	.	TRBJ1-5	CASTRGGGHQFQHF	TGTGCCAGCACGCGGGGGGGCGGCCATCAGTTCCAGCATTTT
once	TRBV5-4	.	TRBJ1-2	CTSSQPGRGNDYTF	TGTACCAGCAGCCAACCAGGACGGGGCAATGACTACACCTTC
few	TRBV4-1	.	TRBJ1-5	CPSSQAMWLNQPQHF	TGCCCCAGCAGCCAAGCGATGTGGCTAAATCAGCCCCAACATTTT
.	TRBV12-3/TRBV12-4	TRBD1	TRBJ2-5	CASSLFRQGASLDF	TGTGCCAGCAGTCTCTTCAGACAGGGGGCCTCACTGGACTTC
many	TRBV12-3/TRBV12-4	.	TRBJ1-1	CASSLLRATEAFF	TGTGCCAGCAGTTTATTGAGGGCAACTGAAGCTTTCTTT
once	TRBV12-3/TRBV12-4	.	TRBJ1-1	CANLGGGMSSDTEDFF	TGTGCCAACCTAGGAGGGGGTATGAGCTCTGACACTGAAGATTTCTTT
few	TRBV24-1	TRBD2	TRBJ2-1	CATSGASGRSPYNEQFF	TGTGCCACCAGTGGGGCTAGCGGGAGGTCACCCTACAATGAGCAGTTCTTC
.	TRBV12-3/TRBV12-4	.	TRBJ2-5	CASRFASGGQETQYF	TGTGCCAGCAGATTCGCTAGTGGAGGACAAGAGACCCAGTACTTC
.	TRBV20-1	TRBD2	TRBJ2-1	CSATLAGGLLSYNEQFF	TGCAGTGCCACCTTAGCGGGAGGGCTCCTCTCCTACAATGAGCAGTTCTTC
many	TRBV7-9	.	TRBJ2-3	CASSPGSHTDTQYF	TGTGCCAGCAGCCCAGGGAGCCACACAGATACGCAGTATTTT
.	TRBV29-1	.	TRBJ2-7	CSVGDTGKIAQYF	TGCAGCGTGGGGGATACGGGGAAGATTGCGCAGTACTTC
.	TRBV11-1	TRBD2	TRBJ2-4	CASSSRRTSGNKSIQYF	TGTGCCAGCAGCTCTAGAAGGACTAGTGGTAACAAAAGCATTCAGTACTTC
few	TRBV12-3/TRBV12-4	.	TRBJ1-3	CASSNSWGSGDTIYF	TGTGCCAGCAGTAACAGCTGGGGCTCTGGAGACACCATATATTTT
.	TRBV6-1	TRBD1	TRBJ2-7	CANSPRTGWEQYF	TGTGCCAACAGTCCCCGGACAGGATGGGAGCAGTATTTC
.	TRBV5-6	TRBD1	TRBJ2-3	CVSSSRGRRTDTQYF	TGTGTCAGCAGCTCCAGGGGGCGGCGGACAGATACGCAGTATTTT
.	TRBV28	TRBD1	TRBJ1-1	CARSPLDRGDTEAFF	TGTGCCAGGAGTCCCCTCGACAGGGGGGACACTGAAGCTTTCTTT
.	TRBV4-1	.	TRBJ1-3	CASSRQPGDSENTIYF	TGCGCCAGTAGCCGACAGCCGGGGGACTCTGAAAACACCATATATTTT
.	TRBV14	.	TRBJ2-1	CASSQATMRGLSYTEQFF	TGTGCCAGCAGCCAAGCCACCATGAGGGGCCTATCCTACACTGAGCAGTTCTTC
.	TRBV12-3/TRBV12-4	.	TRBJ2-1	CANAGDKGEQFF	TGTGCCAACGCGGGCGACAAGGGAGAGCAGTTCTTC
many	TRBV30	TRBD1	TRBJ2-1	CACAGTAYNEQFF	TGTGCCTGTGCCGGGACAGCCTACAATGAGCAGTTCTTC
.	TRBV4-2	.	TRBJ2-3	CASIPVAEGADTQYF	TGTGCCAGCATCCCGGTAGCGGAGGGGGCAGATACACAGTATTTT
.	TRBV4-2	.	TRBJ2-1	CASSQDISGSYNEHFF	TGTGCAAGCAGCCAAGATATAAGCGGCTCCTACAATGAGCACTTCTTC
.	TRBV7-8	.	TRBJ2-5	CASSSRGLDTQYF	TGTGCCAGCAGCTCTCGGGGTTTGGATACCCAGTACTTC
.	TRBV5-4	.	TRBJ2-6	CASSLVYSGANILTF	TGTGCCAGTAGCTTGGTTTACTCTGGGGCCAACATCCTGACTTTC
.	TRBV6-2/TRBV6-3	.	TRBJ2-4	CACSPSGSLLAKNIQYF	TGTGCCTGCAGTCCTAGTGGCTCCCTCCTAGCCAAAAACATTCAGTACTTC
.	TRBV29-1	.	TRBJ2-3	CSVETGPDTQYF	TGCAGCGTTGAGACCGGGCCAGATACACAGTATTTT
.	TRBV11-2	.	TRBJ2-7	CASSLESGISGEQYF	TGTGCCAGCAGCTTAGAGTCCGGGATCTCTGGCGAGCAGTACTTC
.	TRBV29-1	.	TRBJ1-1	CSSRTETNTEAFF	TGCAGCTCCAGGACGGAAACGAACACTGAAGCTTTCTTT
.	TRBV11-2	.	TRBJ2-1	CASNQRRAGFFYNEQFF	TGTGCCAGTAACCAGAGGAGGGCGGGATTCTTCTACAACGAGCAGTTCTTC
.	TRBV6-5	.	TRBJ2-7	CTRSFSGEQEEQYF	TGTACCAGAAGTTTTTCAGGGGAACAGGAAGAGCAGTACTTC
.	TRBV6-1	TRBD1	TRBJ2-1	CASNLDRAGTNEQFF	TGTGCCAGTAACCTGGACAGGGCAGGTACGAATGAGCAGTTCTTC
few	TRBV11-3	.	TRBJ1-2	CASSLDHDIGYGYTF	TGTGCCAGTAGCTTAGATCACGACATCGGCTATGGCTACACCTTC
few	TRBV28	.	TRBJ2-7	CATSLLPPGVEQYF	TGTGCCACCAGTTTACTCCCCCCCGGCGTCGAGCAGTACTTC
once	TRBV11-2	TRBD2	TRBJ2-5	CVNSLVAGGETQYF	TGTGTCAACAGCTTAGTCGCGGGAGGGGAGACCCAGTACTTC
.	TRBV25-1	TRBD2	TRBJ2-1	CASSELAGYNEQFF	TGTGCCAGCAGTGAACTAGCGGGTTACAATGAGCAGTTCTTC
few	TRBV11-2	TRBD1	TRBJ1-3	CARGRTGGNTIYF	TGTGCCAGGGGCCGGACAGGAGGAAACACCATATATTTT
.	TRBV11-2	.	TRBJ2-1	CASSSFSSGNSEQFF	TGTGCCAGCAGCTCTTTTTCTAGTGGGAACAGTGAGCAATTCTTC
.	TRBV11-2	TRBD2	TRBJ2-5	CARSLGASGQETQYF	TGCGCCAGGAGCTTAGGGGCTAGCGGACAAGAGACCCAGTACTTC
.	TRBV7-3	.	TRBJ2-1	CTSSWGPSLEQFF	TGTACCAGCAGCTGGGGGCCGAGCCTTGAGCAGTTCTTC
.	TRBV11-2	TRBD2	TRBJ2-1	CASSLDSGSVIEQFF	TGTGCCAGCAGCTTAGATAGCGGGAGTGTGATTGAGCAGTTCTTC
.	TRBV12-3/TRBV12-4	.	TRBJ1-5	CASSLTGKANKAQHF	TGTGCTAGCAGTCTCACCGGGAAAGCCAATAAGGCCCAGCATTTT
once	TRBV12-3/TRBV12-4	TRBD1	TRBJ1-3	CTSTPPRTGASGNTIYF	TGTACCAGCACTCCACCCCGGACAGGGGCCTCTGGAAACACCATATATTTT